In its sample, the clone carrying this TCR beta chain was seen a few times. This entry is derived from a study of spatial heterogeneity in lung cancer. The germline V gene has CDR1 SQVTM and CDR2 ANQGSEA. After removal of 0 bases from V and 2 bases from J, the junction contained 8 bases not matched to a gene. The CDR3 consists of 17 residues. The sample's time point: sample taken at primary tumor resection. Material for sequencing was whole RNA from tumor, nontumor lung or frozen PBMC, left unsorted. The donors comprised roughly 71 untreated early-stage non-small cell lung cancer patients. TCRdb independently ran MiXCR on the 5' RACE reads; one entry per CDR3 protein. This table has roughly 79,000 distinct CDR3 sequences, 10% to 15% appearing once.

Sequenced here: PBMCs, sampled at surgery. V usage is TRBV29-1 and J usage is TRBJ2-2, with 8 bases identical to TRBD1. The TCR originated in a male donor with early-stage non-small cell lung cancer. CDR3 sequence (DNA): TGCAGCGTTGAAGATTTTTTGGACAGGGATAACACCGGGGAGCTGTTTTTT. This encodes CSVEDFLDRDNTGELFF.